These T cell receptor beta chains were read from a single sample in a study of cytomegalovirus exposure and HLA in healthy donors. The repertoire was sequenced with immunoSEQ multiplex PCR; TCRdb's copy has only in-frame clones and lacks some. The sample shows tens of thousands of clones, 90% to 95% of them seen only once. Sequencing input: PBMCs. The receptor source for this set is a man younger than 35 in good health and CMV-seronegative. The CDR3 runs from the conserved cysteine through the conserved F or W. A D gene is named only where the DNA matches it firmly. Not all rows give a size; the values are once, few, many and, for expanded clones, a class.

d_call,clone_size,j_call,v_call,cdr3_nt,cdr3_aa
NA,NA,TRBJ2-1,TRBV2,TGTGCCAGCAGCCACAACCGGGACTCCTACAATGAGCAGTTCTTC,CASSHNRDSYNEQFF
NA,NA,TRBJ1-1,TRBV14,TGTGCCAGCAGCCAAGGTCCTGCCGGGAACACTGAAGCTTTCTTT,CASSQGPAGNTEAFF
NA,NA,TRBJ1-2,TRBV7-9,TGTGCCAGCAGCTTAGAGGGTGCAGGGTACTATGGCTACACCTTC,CASSLEGAGYYGYTF
TRBD2,once,TRBJ2-3,TRBV5-6,TGTGCCAGCAGCAGGAGGGACTACACAGATACGCAGTATTTT,CASSRRDYTDTQYF
TRBD2,once,TRBJ2-6,TRBV4-1,TGCGCCAGCAGCCAAGGCCTAGCGGGAGGGAATCGTAGAGGGGCCAACGTCCTGACTTTC,CASSQGLAGGNRRGANVLTF
NA,NA,TRBJ2-2,TRBV19,TGTGCCGCTCGCCCCACAGCGAACACCGGGGAGCTGTTTTTT,CAARPTANTGELFF
NA,NA,TRBJ2-5,TRBV7-9,TGTGCCAGCAGCCCGATCCGGGACCAAGAGACCCAGTACTTC,CASSPIRDQETQYF
NA,NA,TRBJ1-6,TRBV19,TGTGCTTCTACAGGGCGGCAGGATTCACCCCTCCACTTT,CASTGRQDSPLHF
NA,NA,TRBJ2-5,TRBV5-1,TGCGCCAGCAGCTTGGACGGACTCCAAGAGACCCAGTACTTC,CASSLDGLQETQYF
TRBD2,NA,TRBJ2-1,TRBV30,TGTGCCTGGAGAATTCGGCGGGGGGCGATATTGTACAATGAGCAGTTCTTC,CAWRIRRGAILYNEQFF